Each of the 17 T cell receptor beta chains below was sequenced from the same sample in a study of T cell repertoires in cytomegalovirus infection. No cognate antigen is known for these TCRs. Using its own MiXCR run on the reads, TCRdb lists one record per CDR3 protein. Of some 500,000 distinct CDR3 sequences detected, under 45% appear once; the ten largest clones hold more than 40%. Specimen: cultured PBMCs, collected from culture after CMV antigen stimulation. These receptors were obtained from a human donor in good health (CMV status not recorded). Some clones in this sample may be carry-over from other donors' samples.

Ten or more counts support this clonotype. The chain carries TRBV11-2 and TRBJ2-1; D call uncertain. The CDR3 is made up of 16 amino acids. Per germline, CDR1 SGHAT and CDR2 FQNNGV. V lost 7 bases and J 7 bases, leaving 23 bases between the germline ends. Here the CDR3 DNA reads TGTGCCAGCACCACCCCCGGGCTTTCCAACGGGAATGAGCAGTTCTTC. Translating it yields CASTTPGLSNGNEQFF.

This clonotype was observed a few times. The J gene is TRBJ2-7, the V gene TRBV7-8; no reliable D call. The CDR3 runs 14 residues. The germline CDR1 and CDR2 sequences are SGHVS and FQNEAQ. Trimming stripped 5 bases from V and 0 bases from J, with 11 bases between. The CDR3 DNA sequence: TGTGCCAGCAGCCGACAACCGAGCTCCTACGAGCAGTACTTC. Translation: CASSRQPSSYEQYF.

The chain has TRBV18 and TRBJ2-7; tentatively, D is TRBD1 (6 bases). The CDR3 spans 15 residues. The V gene lost 4 bases and the J gene lost 0 bases, with 13 bases spanning the gap. The V gene's germline CDR1 is KGHSH and CDR2 LQKENI. The CDR3 bases are TGTGCCAGCTCACGACTCGGACAGAGCTCCTACGAGCAGTACTTC. It encodes CASSRLGQSSYEQYF.

The V call is TRBV7-2, the J call TRBJ2-3, with TRBD2 matching 7 bases. V shed 1 base and J 2 bases; nucleotides not matched to a gene: 9. The CDR3 is 17 residues long. CDR1 and CDR2 from the germline V gene are SGHTA and FQGNSA. The CDR3 loop reads CASSLGGRAGNTDTQYF. CDR3 bases: TGTGCCAGCAGCTTAGGGGGCCGAGCGGGAAACACAGATACGCAGTATTTT.

The chain uses TRBV6-6 and TRBJ1-1, with a tentative D call TRBD1 (5 bases). Looked up from germline, CDR1 is MNHNY and CDR2 is SVGAGI (reference sequence). V lost 2 bases, J lost 5 bases, and 9 bases lay in between. CDR3 length: 13 amino acids. CDR3 bases: TGTGCCAGCAGTTACCCCGACAGTACTGAAGCTTTCTTT. It codes for CASSYPDSTEAFF.

V gene TRBV4-1 combines with J gene TRBJ2-1, with 7 bases that match TRBD2. CDR1 is MGHRA, CDR2 YSYEKL, per germline. V dropped 2 bases and J dropped 6; count of bases not matched to a gene: 10. The CDR3 totals 16 residues. The CDR3 sequence is CASSQLYQRDGNEQFF. CDR3 nucleotide sequence: TGCGCCAGCAGCCAATTGTATCAGCGGGATGGCAATGAGCAGTTCTTC.

The chain is built from TRBV18 and TRBJ2-1; D is unclear. Trimming pared 6 bases from V and 3 bases from J, leaving 15 bases between. Germline V gene data show CDR1 as KGHSH and CDR2 as LQKENI. The CDR3 loop spans 15 amino acids. This chain's CDR3 is CASSLLAYGYNEQFF. Here the CDR3 DNA reads TGTGCCAGCTCCCTACTCGCCTACGGCTACAATGAGCAGTTCTTC.

This clonotype was seen a handful of times. The V call is TRBV2, the J call TRBJ2-5; the D gene is possibly TRBD2 (6 bases). CDR1 SNHLY and CDR2 FYNNEI come from the germline V gene. The CDR3 is made up of 13 amino acids. The V end lost 4 bases, the J end lost 5 bases, and 11 bases lay between the germline ends. The chain's CDR3 is CASSGRERETQYF. In DNA form, the CDR3 reads TGTGCCAGCAGTGGGAGGGAGAGGGAGACCCAGTACTTC.

The chain is built from TRBV7-2 and TRBJ1-5; D remains unclear. The CDR3 length is 11 residues. From germline, CDR1 is SGHTA and CDR2 FQGNSA. V was shortened by 5 bases and J by 7 bases, with 6 bases between the two germline ends. The DNA of the CDR3 is TGTGCCAGCAGCCCTGCCCAGCCCCAGCATTTT. It translates to CASSPAQPQHF.

The chain couples TRBV20-1 to TRBJ1-2, with a possible D match to TRBD1 (6 bases). Germline V gene sequence: CDR1 DFQATT, CDR2 SNEGSKA (reference sequence). CDR3 length: 12 residues. This CDR3 is CSSSMGAGGYTF. The CDR3 bases are TGCAGCTCATCGATGGGGGCGGGTGGCTACACCTTC.

The J gene is TRBJ2-7, the V gene TRBV19; no clear D gene. The germline V and J ends were trimmed by 10 bases and 3 bases, with 22 bases remaining between them. The CDR3 length is 15 residues. Germline V gene data show CDR1 as LNHDA and CDR2 as SQIVND (reference sequence). CDR3 sequence: CAMTEPGRALYEQYF. DNA for the CDR3: TGTGCCATGACGGAGCCGGGCCGGGCTCTCTACGAGCAGTACTTC.

Ten or more counts support this clonotype. The chain carries TRBV7-2 and TRBJ1-4; 8 bases line up with TRBD1. Germline V gene lookup returns CDR1 SGHTA and CDR2 FQGNSA. The CDR3 sequence is 14 residues long. With V trimmed by 3 bases and J by 7 bases, 4 bases remained unmatched. CDR3 DNA sequence: TGTGCCAGCAGCTTTTCAGGGGGCGGTGAAAAACTGTTTTTT. Protein product: CASSFSGGGEKLFF.

This clonotype was seen a few times. V usage is TRBV7-2 and J usage is TRBJ1-2; tentative D call: TRBD1 (6 bases). CDR1 is SGHTA and CDR2 is FQGNSA in the germline V gene. Trimming took off 1 base at V and 5 bases at J, with 23 bases between the two ends. The length of the CDR3 is 18 residues. The CDR3 bases are TGTGCCAGCAGCTTAGGGAGAGAGGAGATACAGGGTCCATATGGCTACACCTTC. This translates into CASSLGREEIQGPYGYTF.

The chain carries TRBV5-1 and TRBJ1-1; TRBD1 matches 7 bases. The CDR3 is made up of 14 amino acids. After removal of 4 bases from V and 5 bases from J, the junction contained 8 bases not matched to a gene. The germline V gene has CDR1 SGHRS and CDR2 YFSETQ. The CDR3 DNA is TGCGCCAGCAGCACCTACAGGGGAGGAACTGAAGCTTTCTTT. It translates to CASSTYRGGTEAFF.

The J gene is TRBJ2-1, the V gene TRBV6-2 or TRBV6-3, with D tentatively TRBD1 or TRBD2 (5 bases each). CDR1 is MNHEY, CDR2 SVGEGT, per germline. This CDR3 region has 13 residues. V was pared by 2 bases and J by 9 bases, with 11 bases between. CDR3 nucleotide sequence: TGTGCCAGCAGTTACGGGGGAGAGCTTGAGCAGTTCTTC. Protein: CASSYGGELEQFF.

V and J are TRBV20-1 and TRBJ2-2, with D possibly TRBD2 on 6 matching bases. The CDR3 length is 14 residues. Germline CDR1 DFQATT, CDR2 SNEGSKA (reference sequence). Trimming removed 3 bases at V and 5 bases at J, with 13 bases between. The CDR3 spells CSARAGGTTGELFF. As DNA, the CDR3 is TGCAGTGCTAGGGCTGGAGGGACGACCGGGGAGCTGTTTTTT.

The gene calls are TRBV28 and TRBJ2-2; no definite D call. Trimming removed 5 bases at V and 0 bases at J, with 10 bases between. Germline loops: CDR1 MDHEN, CDR2 SYDVKM. This CDR3 is 15 amino acids long. Written as DNA, the CDR3 is TGTGCCAGCAGTCCCTTTAGAGCGAACACCGGGGAGCTGTTTTTT. Translation: CASSPFRANTGELFF.